These T cell receptor beta chains were read from a single sample in a study of T cell responses to AZD1222 COVID-19 vaccine. Sequencing was performed with immunoSEQ multiplex PCR; in TCRdb, only in-frame clones are kept and a portion is missing. The sample lists roughly 79,000 clones, approximately 82% occurring once. The sample consisted of peripheral blood, taken on day 0 of AZD1222 vaccination. The receptors derive from an adult in good health. CDR3s include the opening cysteine and the closing phenylalanine or tryptophan. Each record gives: J gene, V gene, clone size, D gene, CDR3 DNA, CDR3 protein. D genes are given only for firm matches. Clone size is shown for a subset of rows, as once, few, many or a class of expanded clone.

TRBJ2-3	TRBV5-1	-	TRBD2	TGCGCCAGCAGACCGATAGCGGGGAGCACAGATACGCAGTATTTT	CASRPIAGSTDTQYF
TRBJ2-6	TRBV9	-	-	TGTGCCAGCAGCGTAGAGAGCTGGGATGGGGCCAACGTCCTGACTTTC	CASSVESWDGANVLTF
TRBJ2-3	TRBV5-8	once	-	TGTGCCAGCAGCTTACTAGCCGGAACAGATACGCAGTATTTT	CASSLLAGTDTQYF
TRBJ1-5	TRBV19	-	-	TGTGCCAGTAGTATAGTAGCTCTGAGGGGATATAGCAATCAGCCCCAGCATTTT	CASSIVALRGYSNQPQHF
TRBJ1-1	TRBV30	-	-	TGTGCCTGGATGAATCGCGGTTTAGGAGGGAGTAAAACTTTCTTT	CAWMNRGLGGSKTFF
TRBJ2-5	TRBV10-3	once	-	TGTGCCATCACTACCGATACGGGGGCGAAGACCCAGTACTTC	CAITTDTGAKTQYF
TRBJ2-2	TRBV5-1	few	-	TGCGCCAGCAGACACGACCCTGATGCGAACACCGGGGAGCTGTTTTTT	CASRHDPDANTGELFF
TRBJ2-2	TRBV29-1	-	-	TGCAGCGTTGGACATACGAACACCGGGGAGCTGTTTTTT	CSVGHTNTGELFF
TRBJ1-6	TRBV6-2/TRBV6-3	-	TRBD1	TGTGCCAGCAGTTTACAGGGGGCTCGGACCCTCCACTTT	CASSLQGARTLHF
TRBJ1-6	TRBV7-2	many	-	TGTGCCAGCAGCTTGGGAAGAGAATCACCCCTCCACTTT	CASSLGRESPLHF
TRBJ2-7	TRBV11-2	-	TRBD2	TGTGCCAGCAGCTTAGGGCCAACTAGCGTCTCCTACGAGCAGTACTTC	CASSLGPTSVSYEQYF
TRBJ2-5	TRBV5-6	-	TRBD1	TGTGCCAGCAGCCCCGGACAGGGGGAGGAGACCCAGTACTTC	CASSPGQGEETQYF
TRBJ1-1	TRBV27	-	-	TGTGCCAGCAGTTTTTCCCGGGGTTTCAACACTGAAGCTTTCTTT	CASSFSRGFNTEAFF
TRBJ2-6	TRBV2	-	-	TGTGCCAGCAGTCGGCAGGGGGGTCCTAGCTCTGGGGCCAACGTCCTGACTTTC	CASSRQGGPSSGANVLTF
TRBJ2-3	TRBV5-1	-	TRBD1	TGCGCCAGCGGACGACAGGGGACATTCACAGATACGCAGTATTTT	CASGRQGTFTDTQYF
TRBJ2-1	TRBV19	once	-	TGTGCCAGTAGTTTACGGGACCCACACAATGAGCAGTTCTTC	CASSLRDPHNEQFF
TRBJ2-7	TRBV7-2	few	TRBD2	TGTGCCAGCAGCCCAAGGAGGGGTAGCGGGAGCCACTACGAGCAGTACTTC	CASSPRRGSGSHYEQYF
TRBJ2-6	TRBV9	-	TRBD2	TGTGCCAGCAGCCCTGGACTAGCGGGACGGTTCTCTGGGGCCAACGTCCTGACTTTC	CASSPGLAGRFSGANVLTF
TRBJ1-1	TRBV18	-	-	TGTGCCAGCTCACCAGAGGGCCGAAACACTGAAGCTTTCTTT	CASSPEGRNTEAFF
TRBJ1-5	TRBV27	-	TRBD1	TGTGCCAGCAGTTTAGACAGGGGGGATTGGAGTAATCAGCCCCAGCATTTT	CASSLDRGDWSNQPQHF
TRBJ2-2	TRBV6-4	once	-	TGTGCCAGCAGTGTAGAAGGGGCGAACACCGGGGAGCTGTTTTTT	CASSVEGANTGELFF
TRBJ1-5	TRBV28	-	-	TGTGCCAGCAGATTCTTTGCCTCAGACAGCGGCAATCAGCCCCAGCATTTT	CASRFFASDSGNQPQHF
TRBJ2-1	TRBV27	-	-	TGTGCCAGCAGTTTGCGGCGGGACTCCTACAATGAGCAGTTCTTC	CASSLRRDSYNEQFF
TRBJ2-1	TRBV20-1	-	TRBD2	TGCAGTGCTAGTCGAGCGGGAGAAGAGCAGTTCTTC	CSASRAGEEQFF
TRBJ2-1	TRBV7-9	-	-	TGTGCCAGCAGCTTAAGTCCAGGGGCCAATGAGCAGTTCTTC	CASSLSPGANEQFF
TRBJ1-4	TRBV28	-	-	TGTGCCAGCAGAGGGGGGGGCAGGGAATTAGTAAAACTGTTTTTT	CASRGGGRELVKLFF
TRBJ1-2	TRBV12-3/TRBV12-4	-	TRBD1	TGTGCCAGCAGTTTCGGGACAGACGGCGGCTACACCTTC	CASSFGTDGGYTF
TRBJ2-7	TRBV20-1	-	-	TGCAGTGCAACAGAGTACGAGCAGTACTTC	CSATEYEQYF
TRBJ2-1	TRBV7-2	-	TRBD2	TGTGCCAGCAGCTTTACACTAGCGGGAAATGAGCAGTTCTTC	CASSFTLAGNEQFF
TRBJ1-6	TRBV5-5	-	-	TGTGCCAGCAGCTTGCTGGGGGGTATTGATTCACCCCTCCACTTT	CASSLLGGIDSPLHF
TRBJ1-2	TRBV14	-	-	TGTGCCAGCAGCCCACTATTAGGGTCTGGAAGCTATGGCTACACCTTC	CASSPLLGSGSYGYTF
TRBJ2-7	TRBV7-9	few	TRBD1	TGTGCCAGCAGCTTAGGAATCGGACAGGGGGTAGCTTACGAGCAGTACTTC	CASSLGIGQGVAYEQYF
TRBJ2-1	TRBV25-1	-	TRBD2	TGTGCCAGCAGTAGGGCCCTGGGACTAGCGGGACGCGATGAGCAGTTCTTC	CASSRALGLAGRDEQFF
TRBJ2-7	TRBV11-2	-	-	TGTGCCAGCAGCTTTTGGGGGGCAACCTACGAGCAGTACTTC	CASSFWGATYEQYF
TRBJ2-3	TRBV7-7	-	-	TGTGCTAGCAGCTTGGGTAGCGTTCCGACAGATACGCAGTATTTT	CASSLGSVPTDTQYF
TRBJ2-3	TRBV20-1	-	-	TGCAGTGCTAGCAGGGCAGATACGCAGTATTTT	CSASRADTQYF
TRBJ1-1	TRBV6-5	once	TRBD1	TGTGCCAGCAGTTACTCAGGGGGCTTGGCGGACACTGAAGCTTTCTTT	CASSYSGGLADTEAFF
TRBJ1-5	TRBV23-1	-	-	TGCGCCAGCAGTCAACCTAGCCGGGACGGGGAGATTAGCAATCAGCCCCAGCATTTT	CASSQPSRDGEISNQPQHF
TRBJ2-7	TRBV7-9	-	-	TGTGCCAGCAGCCCCCAGGGTGGCGAGCAGTACTTC	CASSPQGGEQYF
TRBJ2-7	TRBV19	-	-	TGTGCCAGTAGTATAGATACATACTACGAGCAGTACTTC	CASSIDTYYEQYF
TRBJ1-2	TRBV13	-	TRBD1	TGTGCCAGCAGCTCGACAGGGGGCGATTATGGCTACACCTTC	CASSSTGGDYGYTF
TRBJ2-5	TRBV5-1	-	-	TGCGCCAGCAGCTTGGGACTAGTAGAAGGAGGGGAGACCCAGTACTTC	CASSLGLVEGGETQYF
TRBJ2-6	TRBV12-5	once	-	TGTGCTAGTGGTCCCGCGGGGAAACATACTGGGGCCAACGTCCTGACTTTC	CASGPAGKHTGANVLTF
TRBJ2-2	TRBV5-4	-	-	TGTGCCAGCAGCCTACAAGTGTCCGGGGAGCTGTTTTTT	CASSLQVSGELFF
TRBJ1-2	TRBV5-4	-	-	TGTGCCAGCAGCTTGTGGGAGACCTATGGCTACACCTTC	CASSLWETYGYTF